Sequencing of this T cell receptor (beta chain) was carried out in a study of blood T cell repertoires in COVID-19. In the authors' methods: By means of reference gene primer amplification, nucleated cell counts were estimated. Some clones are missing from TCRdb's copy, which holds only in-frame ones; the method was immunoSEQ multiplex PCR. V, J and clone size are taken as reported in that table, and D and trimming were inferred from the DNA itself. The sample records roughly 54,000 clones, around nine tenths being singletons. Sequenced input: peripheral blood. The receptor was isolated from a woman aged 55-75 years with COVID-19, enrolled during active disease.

The chain's CDR3 is CASSLEQTNNEQFF. The CDR3, as DNA: TGCGCCAGCAGCTTGGAACAGACGAACAATGAGCAGTTCTTC. The chain uses TRBV5-1 and TRBJ2-1; D gene uncertain. The V and J ends lost 0 bases and 5 bases respectively, with 9 bases between them. The germline gives CDR1 SGHRS, CDR2 YFSETQ. The CDR3 is made up of 14 amino acids.